A single sample gave rise to the 27 T cell receptor beta chains below, sequenced in a study of blood T cell repertoires in COVID-19. Using immunoSEQ multiplex PCR, the repertoire was profiled, and TCRdb retains in-frame clones only, with some absent. The data hold approximately 240,000 clones, with about 93% observed a single time. What was sequenced was PBMCs or T cells enriched from blood (not recorded which). These receptors all stem from a woman under 30 who had recovered from COVID-19.

This sequence joins TRBV28 and TRBJ2-5; D gene ambiguous. V lost 1 base and J 5 bases, leaving 11 bases between the germline ends. Germline V gene data show CDR1 as MDHEN and CDR2 as SYDVKM. The length of the CDR3 is 14 residues. The CDR3 DNA sequence: TGTGCCAGCAGTTTATTGCGGCAGACGGAGACCCAGTACTTC. It translates to CASSLLRQTETQYF.

This clone came up once. The rearrangement links TRBV10-3 to TRBJ1-5, with TRBD1 matching over 7 bases. This CDR3 region has 14 residues. With 6 bases clipped from V and 2 bases from J, the junction kept 4 bases outside the gene matches. Germline V gene sequence: CDR1 ENHRY, CDR2 SYGVKD. The CDR3 sequence: CAIRDRLGNQPQHF. As DNA, the CDR3 is TGTGCCATCAGGGACAGGTTAGGCAATCAGCCCCAGCATTTT.

The chain couples TRBV29-1 to TRBJ1-3, with 7 bases lining up with TRBD1. CDR3 length: 14 residues. Germline-derived CDR1 and CDR2 are SQVTM and ANQGSEA. J gave up 8 bases and V 0 bases, and 7 bases lay outside the gene matches. The CDR3 loop is CSVEDGDSLHTIYF. CDR3 in DNA: TGCAGCGTTGAAGATGGGGACAGCCTCCACACCATATATTTT.

V usage is TRBV12-5 and J usage is TRBJ2-1, with D possibly matching TRBD1 (5 bases). Germline V gene data show CDR1 as LGHNT and CDR2 as FRNRAP. This CDR3 has 15 residues. V dropped 1 base and J dropped 12 bases, with 19 bases sitting between them. CDR3 DNA: TGTGCTAGTGGTTTGGAGCCAGGGCCAGTCCGCGGGCAGTTCTTC. Residues: CASGLEPGPVRGQFF.

This chain uses TRBV7-6 with TRBJ1-3; D not resolved. Looked up from germline, CDR1 is SGHVS and CDR2 is FNYEAQ. V was shortened by 4 bases and J by 0 bases, with 10 bases between the two germline ends. The CDR3 runs 15 residues. DNA for the CDR3: TGTGCCAGCAGCTACAGATCCGCCTCTGGAAACACCATATATTTT. This encodes CASSYRSASGNTIYF.

The chain combines TRBV2 with TRBJ1-2; D not resolved. Trimming removed 4 bases from V and 2 bases from J, with 8 bases in between. This CDR3 has 13 residues. The germline gives CDR1 SNHLY, CDR2 FYNNEI. CDR3 in DNA: TGTGCCAGCAGTGGCTCCAGGAACTATGGCTACACCTTC. It is translated as CASSGSRNYGYTF. The whole variable domain, remainder taken from reference TRBV2 and TRBJ1-2, is EPEVTQTPSHQVTQMGQEVILRCVPISNHLYFYWYRQILGQKVEFLVSFYNNEISEKSEIFDDQFSVERPDGSNFTLKIRSTKLEDSAMYFCASSGSRNYGYTFGSGTRLTVV.

In the case of this clone: This same CDR3 is encoded by further DNA sequences in the sample. This rearrangement joins TRBV6-5 to TRBJ2-2; 8 bases fit TRBD1. The germline gives CDR1 MNHEY, CDR2 SVGAGI. V lost 9 bases to trimming and J lost 1 base; unmatched junction nucleotides: 1. CDR3 length: 13 residues. The CDR3 region has the DNA TGTGCCAGTGGGACAGGGAACACCGGGGAGCTGTTTTTT. Translated: CASGTGNTGELFF.

CDR3 DNA sequence: TGTGCCAGCAGCTTGCGATCGGGGGGCCAAGAGACCCAGTACTTC. This encodes CASSLRSGGQETQYF. This chain connects TRBV5-5 to TRBJ2-5; 7 bases align to TRBD2. From germline, CDR1 is SGHKS and CDR2 YYEKEE (reference sequence). Trimming took 1 base from V and 1 from J; bases not matched to a gene: 4. The CDR3 runs to 15 residues.

The chain uses TRBV18 and TRBJ1-3; the match to TRBD1 covers 8 bases. This CDR3 spans 15 amino acids. CDR1 and CDR2 from the germline V gene are KGHSH and LQKENI. Trimming cost V 3 bases and J 3 bases; bases outside gene matches: 4. Here the CDR3 DNA reads TGTGCCAGCTCACCGGACAGGGCGGGTGGAAACACCATATATTTT. Its translation: CASSPDRAGGNTIYF.

The genes are TRBV4-2 and TRBJ2-6; no reliable D call. Trimming cost V 3 bases and J 0 bases, with 12 bases left between them. Germline-derived CDR1 and CDR2 are LGHNA and YNFKEQ. There are 17 residues in the CDR3. The CDR3 spells CASSQRPSSSGANVLTF. The CDR3 coding sequence is TGTGCCAGCAGCCAGAGGCCGTCCAGCTCTGGGGCCAACGTCCTGACTTTC.

This clone was counted between two and nine times. V is TRBV4-2 and J is TRBJ1-1; D perhaps matches TRBD1 (5 bases). The germline V and J ends were trimmed by 9 bases and 1 base, with 12 bases remaining between them. Germline CDR1 is LGHNA and CDR2 is YNFKEQ. The CDR3 totals 13 residues. CDR3 in DNA: TGTGCCAGTTTCAAGACAGAGAACACTGAAGCTTTCTTT. Translated, it gives CASFKTENTEAFF.

The V and J genes are TRBV28 and TRBJ1-2; the D gene is possibly TRBD1 (5 bases). This CDR3 is built from 13 residues. V was trimmed by 6 bases and J by 8 bases, leaving 16 bases between them. Germline V gene lookup returns CDR1 MDHEN and CDR2 SYDVKM. The CDR3, as DNA: TGTGCCAGCAGATTGACGACCCGGGGGGGCTACACCTTC. It translates to CASRLTTRGGYTF.

The gene calls are TRBV10-2 and TRBJ2-7, with TRBD2 identical over 11 bases. The CDR3 is 14 amino acids. Germline V gene data show CDR1 as WSHSY and CDR2 as SAAADI. V lost 7 bases and J lost 1; bases outside the gene matches: 3. The CDR3 DNA reads TGCGCCAGCACCCCTAGCGGGGGGTCCTACGAGCAGTACTTC. Translation gives CASTPSGGSYEQYF.

V usage is TRBV5-1 and J usage is TRBJ2-7; D possibly corresponds to TRBD1 (5 bases). Germline V gene sequence: CDR1 SGHRS, CDR2 YFSETQ. Trimming took off 3 bases at V and 2 bases at J, with 15 bases between the two ends. This CDR3 has 15 amino acids. CDR3 nucleotides: TGCGCCAGCAGCTGGGCCAGGGAAGGGACCTACGAGCAGTACTTC. Amino acid sequence: CASSWAREGTYEQYF. Filled out from reference TRBV5-1 and TRBJ2-7, the complete variable domain reads KAGVTQTPRYLIKTRGQQVTLSCSPISGHRSVSWYQQTPGQGLQFLFEYFSETQRNKGNFPGRFSGRQFSNSRSEMNVSTLELGDSALYLCASSWAREGTYEQYFGPGTRLTVT.

V and J are TRBV4-3 and TRBJ2-3, with 8 bases aligning to TRBD2. The CDR3 extends over 16 amino acids. Germline V gene lookup returns CDR1 LGHNA and CDR2 YSLEER. Trimming took 0 bases from V and 4 from J; bases not matched to a gene: 6. DNA for the CDR3: TGCGCCAGCAGCCAAGAGGCTAGCGGGCACCCAGATACGCAGTATTTT. Encoded protein: CASSQEASGHPDTQYF.

The V call is TRBV18, the J call TRBJ2-1, with 7 bases that match TRBD1. This CDR3 comprises 17 residues. CDR1 and CDR2 from the germline V gene are KGHSH and LQKENI. Trimming removed 3 bases from V and 2 bases from J; junction bases left unmatched: 10. The CDR3 DNA reads as TGTGCCAGCTCACCTAGTCCGGGACAGCCAACCTACAATGAGCAGTTCTTC. It encodes CASSPSPGQPTYNEQFF.

The chain recombines TRBV14 with TRBJ1-4, with a weak D call TRBD1 (5 bases). The CDR3 covers 18 residues. Germline V gene lookup returns CDR1 SGHDN and CDR2 FVKESK. The V end lost 1 base, the J end lost 3 bases, and 18 bases lay between the germline ends. CDR3 sequence reads: CASSQGGHRTGSNEKLFF. In nucleotides, the CDR3 is TGTGCCAGCAGCCAAGGAGGACACAGAACAGGTTCTAATGAAAAACTGTTTTTT.

This rearrangement joins TRBV19 to TRBJ1-5, with TRBD1 identical over 7 bases. The germline V gene has CDR1 LNHDA and CDR2 SQIVND (reference sequence). This CDR3 spans 16 amino acids. Losses at the gene ends were 5 bases for V and 5 bases for J; bases not matched to a gene: 12. The CDR3 is CASSPRTGSYDQPQHF. The CDR3 nucleotides read TGTGCCAGTAGTCCTCGGACAGGTAGTTATGATCAGCCCCAGCATTTT.

The rearrangement links TRBV28 to TRBJ2-6; D is unclear. The CDR3 covers 13 residues. CDR1 is MDHEN, CDR2 SYDVKM, per germline. Trimming took off 7 bases at V and 1 base at J, with 5 bases between the two ends. The CDR3 here is CASTLSGANVLTF. The DNA of the CDR3 is TGTGCCAGCACCTTATCTGGGGCCAACGTCCTGACTTTC. Complete variable domain (other parts from reference TRBV28 and TRBJ2-6): DVKVTQSSRYLVKRTGEKVFLECVQDMDHENMFWYRQDPGLGLRLIYFSYDVKMKEKGDIPEGYSVSREKKERFSLILESASTNQTSMYLCASTLSGANVLTFGAGSRLTVL.

This chain's CDR3 is CASSESGGAYEQYF. The CDR3 DNA is TGCGCCAGCAGTGAGTCAGGGGGGGCCTACGAGCAGTACTTC. The chain is built from TRBV10-2 and TRBJ2-7, with D possibly being TRBD2 (7 bases). This CDR3 is built from 14 residues. Trimming shortened V by 0 bases and J by 2 bases, and 8 bases separated the two germline ends. The germline V gene has CDR1 WSHSY and CDR2 SAAADI.

V is TRBV19 and J is TRBJ1-2, with 8 bases lining up with TRBD1. The CDR3 is 15 amino acids. Germline-derived CDR1 and CDR2 are LNHDA and SQIVND (reference sequence). The J segment lost 4 bases and the V segment lost 4 bases, leaving 8 bases of the junction unmatched. The CDR3 DNA reads TGTGCCAGTAGTAAGTCCGGGACAGGCATCTATGGCTACACCTTC. Translation gives CASSKSGTGIYGYTF. The full variable domain, rest sourced from reference TRBV19 and TRBJ1-2, is DGGITQSPKYLFRKEGQNVTLSCEQNLNHDAMYWYRQDPGQGLRLIYYSQIVNDFQKGDIAEGYSVSREKKESFPLTVTSAQKNPTAFYLCASSKSGTGIYGYTFGSGTRLTVV.

The chain joins TRBV11-2 to TRBJ2-5; TRBD2 is a possible D gene (5 bases). Trimming left V 2 bases short and J 4 bases short, with 11 bases between. This CDR3 has 14 amino acids. Germline V gene data show CDR1 as SGHAT and CDR2 as FQNNGV. CDR3: CASSLSASRETQYF. The CDR3 nucleotides are TGTGCCAGCAGCTTATCCGCTAGCCGAGAGACCCAGTACTTC.

V gene TRBV10-3 combines with J gene TRBJ2-1; 9 bases line up with TRBD2. From germline, CDR1 is ENHRY and CDR2 SYGVKD. The junction had 9 bases not matched to a gene; V was cut back by 4 bases and J by 8 bases. This CDR3 has 15 residues. CDR3 protein: CAISGGRGGFDEQFF. As DNA, the CDR3 is TGTGCCATCAGTGGGGGGCGGGGGGGCTTCGATGAGCAGTTCTTC.

The gene calls are TRBV6-5 and TRBJ1-5; a weak D match, TRBD1 (6 bases). The V gene's germline CDR1 is MNHEY and CDR2 SVGAGI. The CDR3 totals 14 residues. V lost 6 bases to trimming and J lost 8 bases, with 17 bases between them. CDR3 residues: CASSTLSGAKPQHF. CDR3 nucleotide sequence: TGTGCCAGCAGCACCCTATCAGGGGCGAAGCCCCAGCATTTT.

This clone has just a few counts. The genes are TRBV28 and TRBJ2-2, with D possibly TRBD1 on 6 matching bases. The V gene's germline CDR1 is MDHEN and CDR2 SYDVKM. This CDR3 contains 15 residues. V was clipped by 10 bases and J by 0 bases, with 15 bases between them. The CDR3 bases are TGTGCCACCCCGGAAGGACAGACGAACACCGGGGAGCTGTTTTTT. Protein product: CATPEGQTNTGELFF. Based on the CDR3 plus reference TRBV28 and TRBJ2-2, the full variable domain is DVKVTQSSRYLVKRTGEKVFLECVQDMDHENMFWYRQDPGLGLRLIYFSYDVKMKEKGDIPEGYSVSREKKERFSLILESASTNQTSMYLCATPEGQTNTGELFFGEGSRLTVL.

This clone was counted only a few times. The chain recombines TRBV5-6 with TRBJ2-3, with a tentative D call TRBD1 (6 bases). The CDR3 loop spans 15 amino acids. With 3 bases removed from V and 9 bases from J, the gap between germline ends came to 20 bases. Germline assignment: CDR1 SGHDT and CDR2 YYEEEE. The CDR3 DNA sequence: TGTGCCAGCAGCTCCACCGGGACATTGCAGAGGACGCAGTATTTT. Translating it yields CASSSTGTLQRTQYF. Using reference TRBV5-6 and TRBJ2-3 for the parts outside the CDR3, the full variable domain is DAGVTQSPTHLIKTRGQQVTLRCSPKSGHDTVSWYQQALGQGPQFIFQYYEEEERQRGNFPDRFSGHQFPNYSSELNVNALLLGDSALYLCASSSTGTLQRTQYFGPGTRLTVL.

This rearrangement joins TRBV13 to TRBJ1-1; unclear D gene. The V gene lost 5 bases and the J gene lost 5 bases, with 9 bases spanning the gap. This CDR3 has 12 residues. CDR1 is PRHDT, CDR2 FYEKMQ, per germline (reference sequence). CDR3 DNA sequence: TGTGCCAGCAGCCGACCCGGGACTGAAGCTTTCTTT. It encodes CASSRPGTEAFF. Full variable domain (rest looked up from reference TRBV13 and TRBJ1-1): AAGVIQSPRHLIKEKRETATLKCYPIPRHDTVYWYQQGPGQDPQFLISFYEKMQSDKGSIPDRFSAQQFSDYHSELNMSSLELGDSALYFCASSRPGTEAFFGQGTRLTVV.